Listed here are 8 T cell receptor beta chains from one sample, sequenced in a study of cytomegalovirus exposure and HLA in healthy donors. The PCR was carried out with 60 Vbeta primers and 13 Jbeta primers. Assay used: immunoSEQ multiplex PCR; TCRdb lists only in-frame clones, some missing. The sample lists about 150,000 clones; 80% to 90% were seen once. The sequencing sample was made of PBMCs. These receptor sequences come from a man between 45 and 60 years old in good health and CMV-seropositive.

The J gene is TRBJ2-5, the V gene TRBV5-6; D call uncertain. From germline, CDR1 is SGHDT and CDR2 YYEEEE. The CDR3 length is 14 residues. The V end lost 3 bases, the J end lost 5 bases, and 14 bases lay between the germline ends. CDR3 loop: CASSWFGAGETQYF. The CDR3 nucleotides read TGTGCCAGCAGCTGGTTCGGAGCCGGGGAGACCCAGTACTTC.

The chain links TRBV21-1 to TRBJ2-7; whether TRBD1, the table's D call, matches the DNA was not checked. TRBV21-1 is marked as a pseudogene. The CDR3 has 15 residues. Here the CDR3 reads CASPHDRAPPGEQYV. CDR3 DNA: TGTGCCAGCCCGCATGACAGGGCCCCCCCTGGAGAGCAGTACGTC.

V gene TRBV7-8 combines with J gene TRBJ2-7; D might be TRBD2 (6 bases). The germline V gene encodes CDR1 SGHVS and CDR2 FQNEAQ. Between the trimmed V and J ends, which lost 1 base and 4 bases, there was a span of 20 bases. The CDR3 sequence is 17 residues long. The CDR3 region is CASSLGLASLRVYEQYV. The CDR3 DNA reads TGTGCCAGCAGCTTAGGGCTAGCGTCCCTTAGGGTATACGAGCAGTACGTC.

This clone was seen once. The chain recombines TRBV27 with TRBJ1-6; 9 nucleotides line up with TRBD1. V lost 2 bases to trimming and J lost 9 bases; unmatched junction nucleotides: 5. From germline, CDR1 is MNHEY and CDR2 SMNVEV (reference sequence). This CDR3 contains 15 residues. This CDR3 reads CASSLRGQGLSPLHF. For the CDR3, the DNA is TGTGCCAGCAGTTTACGGGGACAGGGCCTTTCACCCCTCCACTTT.

The V and J genes are TRBV11-2 and TRBJ2-1, with D unresolved. The length of the CDR3 is 14 residues. Trimming removed 0 bases from V and 8 bases from J, with 11 bases in between. Germline V gene sequence: CDR1 SGHAT, CDR2 FQNNGV. This CDR3 reads CASSLDLMAHEQFF. The CDR3, as DNA: TGTGCCAGCAGCTTAGATTTGATGGCCCATGAGCAGTTCTTC.

The gene calls are TRBV7-9 and TRBJ2-3, with 13 bases aligning to TRBD2. CDR1 and CDR2 from the germline V gene are SEHNR and FQNEAQ (reference sequence). The CDR3 covers 15 residues. Losses at the gene ends were 5 bases for V and 5 bases for J; bases not matched to a gene: 4. The CDR3, as DNA: TGTGCCAGCAGCACCGGACTAGCGGGAGTAGATACGCAGTATTTT. This gives the protein CASSTGLAGVDTQYF.

This chain uses TRBV19 with TRBJ1-1; 8 bases fit TRBD1. The CDR3 has 14 residues. Germline values: CDR1 LNHDA, CDR2 SQIVND (reference sequence). Germline trimming cut 7 bases from V and 4 bases from J; bases unmatched to any gene: 8. CDR3 region: CASKWTGTGTEAFF. CDR3 nucleotide sequence: TGTGCCAGTAAGTGGACAGGGACAGGCACTGAAGCTTTCTTT.

The DNA for the CDR3 is TGTGCCAGCAGCTTACGAGGGAATCAGCCCCAGCATTTT. Encoded protein: CASSLRGNQPQHF. The V call is TRBV7-3, the J call TRBJ1-5, with D unresolved. Germline V gene sequence: CDR1 SGHTA, CDR2 FQGTGA. V lost 2 bases and J 4 bases, leaving 6 bases between the germline ends. The CDR3 is 13 amino acids.